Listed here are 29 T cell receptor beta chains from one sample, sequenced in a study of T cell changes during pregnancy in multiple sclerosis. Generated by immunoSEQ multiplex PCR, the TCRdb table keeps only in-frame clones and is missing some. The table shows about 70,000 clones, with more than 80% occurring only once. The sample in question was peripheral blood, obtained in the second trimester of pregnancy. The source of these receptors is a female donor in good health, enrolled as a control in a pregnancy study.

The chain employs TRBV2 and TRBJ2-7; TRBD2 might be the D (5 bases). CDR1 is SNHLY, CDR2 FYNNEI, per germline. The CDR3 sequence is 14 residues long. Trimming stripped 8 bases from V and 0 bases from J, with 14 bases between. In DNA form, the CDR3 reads TGTGCCAGCGAACGGAGGCCGTTCTCCTACGAGCAGTACTTC. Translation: CASERRPFSYEQYF.

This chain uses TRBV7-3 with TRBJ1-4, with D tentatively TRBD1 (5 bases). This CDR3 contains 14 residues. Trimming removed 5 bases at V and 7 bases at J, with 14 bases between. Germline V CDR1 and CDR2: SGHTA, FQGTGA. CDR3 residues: CASSPTGFSEKLFF. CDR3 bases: TGTGCCAGCAGCCCCACAGGTTTCTCTGAAAAACTGTTTTTT.

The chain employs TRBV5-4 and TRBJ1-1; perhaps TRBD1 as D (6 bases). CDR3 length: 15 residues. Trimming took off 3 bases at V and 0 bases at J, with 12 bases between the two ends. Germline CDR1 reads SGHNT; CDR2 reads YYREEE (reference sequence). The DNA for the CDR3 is TGTGCCAGCAGCTCGGGACAACTAATGAACACTGAAGCTTTCTTT. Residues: CASSSGQLMNTEAFF.

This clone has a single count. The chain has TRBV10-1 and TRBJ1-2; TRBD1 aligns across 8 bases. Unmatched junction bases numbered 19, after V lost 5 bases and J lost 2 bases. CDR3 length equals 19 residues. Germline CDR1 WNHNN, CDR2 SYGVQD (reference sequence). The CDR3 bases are TGCGCCAGCAGTCTCGGGGATATCTGGTGGGACAGGCGGAACTATGGCTACACCTTC. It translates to CASSLGDIWWDRRNYGYTF.

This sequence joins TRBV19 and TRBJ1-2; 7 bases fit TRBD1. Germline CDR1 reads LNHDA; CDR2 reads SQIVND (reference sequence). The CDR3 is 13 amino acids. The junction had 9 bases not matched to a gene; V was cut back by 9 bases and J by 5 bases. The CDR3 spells CASTDREGYGYTF. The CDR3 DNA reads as TGTGCCAGCACAGACAGGGAAGGTTATGGCTACACCTTC.

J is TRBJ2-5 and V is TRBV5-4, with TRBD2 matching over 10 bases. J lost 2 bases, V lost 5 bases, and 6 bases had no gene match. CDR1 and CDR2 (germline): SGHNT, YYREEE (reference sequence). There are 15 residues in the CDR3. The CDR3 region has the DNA TGTGCCAGCAGATCAAAGCGGGGGGGGCAAGAGACCCAGTACTTC. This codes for CASRSKRGGQETQYF. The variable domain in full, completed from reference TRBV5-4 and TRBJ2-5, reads ETGVTQSPTHLIKTRGQQVTLRCSSQSGHNTVSWYQQALGQGPQFIFQYYREEENGRGNFPPRFSGLQFPNYSSELNVNALELDDSALYLCASRSKRGGQETQYFGPGTRLLVL.

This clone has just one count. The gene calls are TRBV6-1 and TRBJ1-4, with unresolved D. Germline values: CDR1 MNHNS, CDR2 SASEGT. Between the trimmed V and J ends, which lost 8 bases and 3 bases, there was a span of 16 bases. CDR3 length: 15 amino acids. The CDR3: CASVRVGSANEKLFF. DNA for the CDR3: TGTGCCAGCGTGAGGGTGGGGAGTGCTAATGAAAAACTGTTTTTT.

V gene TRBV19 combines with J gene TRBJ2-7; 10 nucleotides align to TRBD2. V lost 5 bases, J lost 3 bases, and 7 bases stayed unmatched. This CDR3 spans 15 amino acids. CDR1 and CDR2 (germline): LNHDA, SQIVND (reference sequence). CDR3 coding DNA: TGTGCCAGTAGTTTACGGACTAGCGGCGGCTACGAGCAGTACTTC. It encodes CASSLRTSGGYEQYF.

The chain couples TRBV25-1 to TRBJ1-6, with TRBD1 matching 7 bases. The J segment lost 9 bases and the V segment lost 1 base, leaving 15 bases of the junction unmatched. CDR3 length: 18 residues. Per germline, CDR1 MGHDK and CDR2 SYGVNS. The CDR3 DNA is TGTGCCAGCAGTGAATCCGCGATAAACAGGGGAAGGGTTTCACCCCTCCACTTT. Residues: CASSESAINRGRVSPLHF.

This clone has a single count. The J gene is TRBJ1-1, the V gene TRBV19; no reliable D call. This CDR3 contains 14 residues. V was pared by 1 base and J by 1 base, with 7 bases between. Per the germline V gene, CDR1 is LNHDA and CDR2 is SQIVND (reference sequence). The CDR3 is CASSIGTENTEAFF. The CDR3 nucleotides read TGTGCCAGTAGTATAGGGACTGAGAACACTGAAGCTTTCTTT.

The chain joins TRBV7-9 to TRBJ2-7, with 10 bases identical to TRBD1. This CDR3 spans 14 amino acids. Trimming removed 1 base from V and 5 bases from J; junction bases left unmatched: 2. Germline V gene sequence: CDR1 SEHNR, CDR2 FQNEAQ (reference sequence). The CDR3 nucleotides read TGTGCCAGCAGCTTAGGGGGACAGGGGCACGAGCAGTACTTC. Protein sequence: CASSLGGQGHEQYF. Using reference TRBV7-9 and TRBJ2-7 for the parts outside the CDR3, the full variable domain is DTGVSQNPRHKITKRGQNVTFRCDPISEHNRLYWYRQTLGQGPEFLTYFQNEAQLEKSRLLSDRFSAERPKGSFSTLEIQRTEQGDSAMYLCASSLGGQGHEQYFGPGTRLTVT.

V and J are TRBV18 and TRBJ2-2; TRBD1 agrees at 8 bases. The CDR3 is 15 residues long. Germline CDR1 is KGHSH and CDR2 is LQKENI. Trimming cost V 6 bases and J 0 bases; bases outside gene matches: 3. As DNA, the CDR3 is TGTGCCAGCTCCCGACAGGGGACGAACACCGGGGAGCTGTTTTTT. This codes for CASSRQGTNTGELFF.

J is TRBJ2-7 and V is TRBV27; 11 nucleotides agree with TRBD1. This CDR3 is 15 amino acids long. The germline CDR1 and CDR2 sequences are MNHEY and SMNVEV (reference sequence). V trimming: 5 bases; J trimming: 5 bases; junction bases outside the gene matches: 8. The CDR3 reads CASSAWPGQGDEQYF. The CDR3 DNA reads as TGTGCCAGCAGTGCCTGGCCGGGACAGGGGGACGAGCAGTACTTC.

CDR3 sequence: CASSTETGHRGQPQHF. CDR3 in DNA: TGTGCCAGCAGCACAGAGACAGGGCATCGGGGCCAGCCCCAGCATTTT. The V and J genes are TRBV7-2 and TRBJ1-5; TRBD1 aligns across 7 bases. Germline trimming cut 5 bases from V and 7 bases from J; bases unmatched to any gene: 14. Germline CDR1 SGHTA, CDR2 FQGNSA. CDR3 size: 16 residues.

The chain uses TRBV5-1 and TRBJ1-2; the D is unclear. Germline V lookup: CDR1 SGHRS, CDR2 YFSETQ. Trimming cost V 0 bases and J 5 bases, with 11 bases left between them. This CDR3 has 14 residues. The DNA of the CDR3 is TGCGCCAGCAGCTTGGACGGATCGAGGTATGGCTACACCTTC. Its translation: CASSLDGSRYGYTF.

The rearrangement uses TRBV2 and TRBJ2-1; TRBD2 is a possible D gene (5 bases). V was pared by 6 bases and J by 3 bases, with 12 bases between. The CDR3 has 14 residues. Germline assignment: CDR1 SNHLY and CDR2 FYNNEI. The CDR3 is CASRRDRHYNEQFF. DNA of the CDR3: TGTGCCAGCAGACGGGATAGACACTACAATGAGCAGTTCTTC.

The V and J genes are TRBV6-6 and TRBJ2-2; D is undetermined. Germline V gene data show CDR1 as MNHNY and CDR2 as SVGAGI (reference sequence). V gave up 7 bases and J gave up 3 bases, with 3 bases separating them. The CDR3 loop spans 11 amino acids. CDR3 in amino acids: CASTYTGELFF. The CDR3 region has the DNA TGTGCCAGCACATACACCGGGGAGCTGTTTTTT.

Here the CDR3 DNA reads TGCGCCAGCAGCCACGGACCGGGACAGATCTTCTACGAGCAGTACTTC. Translation: CASSHGPGQIFYEQYF. V gene TRBV4-1 combines with J gene TRBJ2-7; 7 nucleotides agree with TRBD1. Trimming at V came to 3 bases and at J to 3 bases, leaving 11 bases not matched to a gene. The germline V gene encodes CDR1 MGHRA and CDR2 YSYEKL. The CDR3 has 16 amino acids.

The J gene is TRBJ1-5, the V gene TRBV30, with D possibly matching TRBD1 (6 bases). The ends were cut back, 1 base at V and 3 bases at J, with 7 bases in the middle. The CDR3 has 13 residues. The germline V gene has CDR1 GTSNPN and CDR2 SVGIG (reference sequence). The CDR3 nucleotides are TGTGCCTGGAGTGACAGGGCCAATCAGCCCCAGCATTTT. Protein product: CAWSDRANQPQHF.

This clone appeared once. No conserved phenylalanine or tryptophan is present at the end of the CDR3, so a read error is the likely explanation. For the CDR3, the DNA is TGTGCCAGCAGCTTGGAGGCAGGGAAGTCACCCCTCCACTCT. Amino acid sequence: CASSLEAGKSPLHS. The chain combines TRBV5-8 with TRBJ1-6, with D perhaps matching TRBD1 (5 bases). CDR3 size: 14 residues. CDR1 is SGHTS, CDR2 YDEGEE, per germline. V was cut by 0 bases and J by 10 bases, with 11 bases left in between.

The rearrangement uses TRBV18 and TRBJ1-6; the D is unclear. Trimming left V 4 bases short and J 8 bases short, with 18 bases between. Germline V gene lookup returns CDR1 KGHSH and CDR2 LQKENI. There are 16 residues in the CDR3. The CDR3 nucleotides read TGTGCCAGCTCACTTGCTTACAGTGCCCCTGATTCACCCCTCCACTTT. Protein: CASSLAYSAPDSPLHF.

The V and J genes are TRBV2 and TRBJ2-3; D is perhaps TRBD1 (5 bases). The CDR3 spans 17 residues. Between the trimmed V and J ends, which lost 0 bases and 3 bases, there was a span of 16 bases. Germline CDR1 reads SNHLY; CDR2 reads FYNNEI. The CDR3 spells CASSEAYSLTVTDTQYF. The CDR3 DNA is TGTGCCAGCAGTGAAGCGTACTCCCTGACAGTAACAGATACGCAGTATTTT.

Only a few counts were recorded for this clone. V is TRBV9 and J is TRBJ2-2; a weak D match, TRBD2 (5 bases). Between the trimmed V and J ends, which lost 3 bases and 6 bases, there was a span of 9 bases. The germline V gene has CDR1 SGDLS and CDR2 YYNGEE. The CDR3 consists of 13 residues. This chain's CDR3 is CASSAGSPGELFF. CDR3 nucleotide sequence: TGTGCCAGCAGCGCGGGGTCCCCCGGGGAGCTGTTTTTT.

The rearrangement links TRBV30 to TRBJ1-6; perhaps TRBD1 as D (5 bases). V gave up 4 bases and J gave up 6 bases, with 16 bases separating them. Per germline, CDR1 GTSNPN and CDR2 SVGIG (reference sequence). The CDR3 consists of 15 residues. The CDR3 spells CAWNHGGRSNSPLHF. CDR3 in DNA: TGTGCCTGGAACCACGGGGGACGATCTAATTCACCCCTCCACTTT.

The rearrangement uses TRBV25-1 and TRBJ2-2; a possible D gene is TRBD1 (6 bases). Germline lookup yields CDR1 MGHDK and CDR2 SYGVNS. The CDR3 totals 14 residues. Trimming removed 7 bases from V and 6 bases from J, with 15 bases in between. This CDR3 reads CASNGRGGSGELFF. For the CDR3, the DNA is TGTGCCAGCAACGGCAGGGGTGGGTCCGGGGAGCTGTTTTTT. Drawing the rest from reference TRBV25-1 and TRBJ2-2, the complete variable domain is EADIYQTPRYLVIGTGKKITLECSQTMGHDKMYWYQQDPGMELHLIHYSYGVNSTEKGDLSSESTVSRIRTEHFPLTLESARPSHTSQYLCASNGRGGSGELFFGEGSRLTVL.

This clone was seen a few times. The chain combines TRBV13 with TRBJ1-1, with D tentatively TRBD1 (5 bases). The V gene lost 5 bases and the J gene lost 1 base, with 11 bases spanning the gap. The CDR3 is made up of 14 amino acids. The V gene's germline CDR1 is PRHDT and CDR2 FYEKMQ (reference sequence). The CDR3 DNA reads TGTGCCAGCAGCGTAGCAGGGTCGAACACTGAAGCTTTCTTT. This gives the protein CASSVAGSNTEAFF.

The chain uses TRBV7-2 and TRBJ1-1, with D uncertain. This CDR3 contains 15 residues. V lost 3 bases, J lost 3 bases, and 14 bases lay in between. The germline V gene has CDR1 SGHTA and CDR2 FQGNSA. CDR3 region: CASSLEGGRDTEAFF. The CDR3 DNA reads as TGTGCCAGCAGCTTGGAGGGCGGCAGAGACACTGAAGCTTTCTTT.

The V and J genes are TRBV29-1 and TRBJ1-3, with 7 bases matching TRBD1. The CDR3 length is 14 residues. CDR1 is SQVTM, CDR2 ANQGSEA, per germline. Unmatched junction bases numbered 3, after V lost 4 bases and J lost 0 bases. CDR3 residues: CSVGGQTSGNTIYF. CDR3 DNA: TGCAGCGTTGGGGGACAGACCTCTGGAAACACCATATATTTT.

The CDR3 region has the DNA TGCGCCAGCAGCTTGGGGAGGAGCTCAGCCGGGGAGCTGTTTTTT. Encoded protein: CASSLGRSSAGELFF. This sequence joins TRBV5-1 and TRBJ2-2; tentative D call: TRBD2 (5 bases). The CDR3 runs 15 residues. V lost 0 bases and J lost 6, with 12 bases in between. In germline, CDR1 is SGHRS, CDR2 YFSETQ.